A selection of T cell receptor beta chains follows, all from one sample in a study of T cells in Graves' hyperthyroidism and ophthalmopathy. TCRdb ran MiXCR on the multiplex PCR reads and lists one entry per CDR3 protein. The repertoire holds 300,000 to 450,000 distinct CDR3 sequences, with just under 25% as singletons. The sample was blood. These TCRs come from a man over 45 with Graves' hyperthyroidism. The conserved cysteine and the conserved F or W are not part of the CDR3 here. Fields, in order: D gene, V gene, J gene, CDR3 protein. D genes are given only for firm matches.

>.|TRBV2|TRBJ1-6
ASSEAGSPLH
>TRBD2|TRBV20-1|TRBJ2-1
SARDVAGRVNEQL
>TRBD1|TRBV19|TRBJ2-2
ASNLGGAVATGELF
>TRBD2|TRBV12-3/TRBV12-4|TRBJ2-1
ASSFSGRGAAEQF
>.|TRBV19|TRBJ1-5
ASSIGILSNQPQH
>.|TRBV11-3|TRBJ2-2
ASSLYTANTGELF
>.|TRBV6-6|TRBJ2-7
ASSYSSAYEQY
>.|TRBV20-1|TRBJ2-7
SARETTTSYEQY
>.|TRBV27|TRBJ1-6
ASRSRVTYNSPLH
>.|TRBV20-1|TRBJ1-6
SVYAGNSPLH
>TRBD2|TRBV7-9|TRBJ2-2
ASEGLVTGELF
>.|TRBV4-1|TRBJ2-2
ASSQQPGQNTGELF
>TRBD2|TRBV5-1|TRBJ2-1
ASSTQSGRVNEQF
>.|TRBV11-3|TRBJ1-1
VSSLARWGRGSTEAF
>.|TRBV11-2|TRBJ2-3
ASSAIGGGPGDTQY
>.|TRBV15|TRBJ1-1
ATSRFDLSPEAF
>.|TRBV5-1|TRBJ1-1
ASSLAGASTEAF
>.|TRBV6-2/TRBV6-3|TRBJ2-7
ASREITGFSLLEQY
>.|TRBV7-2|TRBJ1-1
ASSLVGFMNTEAF
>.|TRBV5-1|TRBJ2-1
ASLRGLPGDEQF
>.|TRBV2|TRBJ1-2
ASGQGGYT
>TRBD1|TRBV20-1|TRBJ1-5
SASGTGGNQPQH
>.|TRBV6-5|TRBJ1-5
ASSILPGEYQPQH
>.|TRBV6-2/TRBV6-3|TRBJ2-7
ASSYSMRETKYEQY
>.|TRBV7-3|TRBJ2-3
ASSSRASSTDTQY
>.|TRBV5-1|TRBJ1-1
ASSARQDREAF
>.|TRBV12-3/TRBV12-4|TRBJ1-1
ASSFLGVGREAF
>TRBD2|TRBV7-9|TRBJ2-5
ASSSGLAGEETQY
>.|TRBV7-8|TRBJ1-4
ASRQDAYEKLF
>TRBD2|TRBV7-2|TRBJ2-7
ASSHQLAHLGYYEQY
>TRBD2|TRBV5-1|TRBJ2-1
ASSSLAGGLNEQF
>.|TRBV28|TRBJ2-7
ASTPAARRSYEQY
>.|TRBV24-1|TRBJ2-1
ATSLGSYNEQF
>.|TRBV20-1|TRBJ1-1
SAATGTAIKAF
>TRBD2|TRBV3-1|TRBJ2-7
ASRPSGYYEQY
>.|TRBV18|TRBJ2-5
ASSRQQVGETQY
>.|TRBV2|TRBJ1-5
ASSKQLSNQPQH
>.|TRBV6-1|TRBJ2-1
ASSVRGDEQF
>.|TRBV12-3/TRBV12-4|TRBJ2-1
ASSFLKLYNEQF
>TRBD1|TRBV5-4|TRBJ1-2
ASSPPTGGKGYT
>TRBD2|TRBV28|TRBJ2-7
ASSPSGGFVYEQY
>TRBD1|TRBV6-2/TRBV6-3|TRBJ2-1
ASSHRDRKYEQF
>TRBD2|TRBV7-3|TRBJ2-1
ASSLSPGAPVAGVNEQF
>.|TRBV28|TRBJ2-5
ASSLPTGGQETQY
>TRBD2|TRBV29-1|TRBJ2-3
SVGASGSKDTQY